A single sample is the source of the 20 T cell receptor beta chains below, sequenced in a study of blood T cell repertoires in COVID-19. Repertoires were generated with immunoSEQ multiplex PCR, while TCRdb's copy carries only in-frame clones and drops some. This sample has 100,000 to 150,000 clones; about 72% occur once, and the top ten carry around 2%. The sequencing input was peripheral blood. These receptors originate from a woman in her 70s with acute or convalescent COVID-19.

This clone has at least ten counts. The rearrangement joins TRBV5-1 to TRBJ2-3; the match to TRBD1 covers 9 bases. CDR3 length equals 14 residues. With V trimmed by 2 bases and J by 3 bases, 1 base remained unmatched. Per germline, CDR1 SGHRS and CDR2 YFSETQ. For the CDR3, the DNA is TGCGCCAGCAGCTTACAGGGGGCGACAGATACGCAGTATTTT. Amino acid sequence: CASSLQGATDTQYF. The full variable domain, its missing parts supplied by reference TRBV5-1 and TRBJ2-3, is KAGVTQTPRYLIKTRGQQVTLSCSPISGHRSVSWYQQTPGQGLQFLFEYFSETQRNKGNFPGRFSGRQFSNSRSEMNVSTLELGDSALYLCASSLQGATDTQYFGPGTRLTVL.

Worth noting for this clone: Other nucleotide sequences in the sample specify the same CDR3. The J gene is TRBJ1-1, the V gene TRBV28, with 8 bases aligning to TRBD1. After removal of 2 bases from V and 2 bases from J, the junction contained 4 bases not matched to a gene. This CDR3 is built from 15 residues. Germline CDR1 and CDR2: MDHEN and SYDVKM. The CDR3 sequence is CASSLGTGVNTEAFF. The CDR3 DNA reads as TGTGCCAGCAGTTTAGGGACAGGAGTAAACACTGAAGCTTTCTTT.

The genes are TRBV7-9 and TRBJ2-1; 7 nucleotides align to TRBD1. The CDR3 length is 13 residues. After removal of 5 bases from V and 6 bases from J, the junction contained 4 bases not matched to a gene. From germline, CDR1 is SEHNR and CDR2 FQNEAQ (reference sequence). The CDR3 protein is CASSLGTVNEQFF. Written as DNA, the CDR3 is TGTGCCAGCAGCCTCGGGACAGTCAATGAGCAGTTCTTC.

CDR3 region: CSVGKGLGANIQYF. As DNA, the CDR3 is TGCAGCGTTGGGAAGGGACTAGGGGCCAACATTCAGTACTTC. V gene TRBV29-1 combines with J gene TRBJ2-4; TRBD2 matches at 8 bases. V shed 4 bases and J 7 bases; nucleotides not matched to a gene: 9. Germline loops: CDR1 SQVTM, CDR2 ANQGSEA. CDR3 length: 14 amino acids.

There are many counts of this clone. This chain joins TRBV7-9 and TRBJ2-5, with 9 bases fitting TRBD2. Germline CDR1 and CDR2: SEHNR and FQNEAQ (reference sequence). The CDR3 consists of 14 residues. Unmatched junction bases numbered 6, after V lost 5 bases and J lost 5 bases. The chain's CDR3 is CASSPGTSTETQYF. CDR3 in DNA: TGTGCCAGCAGCCCCGGGACTAGCACGGAGACCCAGTACTTC.

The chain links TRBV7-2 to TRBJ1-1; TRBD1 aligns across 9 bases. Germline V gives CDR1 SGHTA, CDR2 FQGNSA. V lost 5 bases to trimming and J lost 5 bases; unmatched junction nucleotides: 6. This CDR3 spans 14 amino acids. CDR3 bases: TGTGCCAGCAGCCTAGGGACAGGGACGACTGAAGCTTTCTTT. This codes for CASSLGTGTTEAFF.

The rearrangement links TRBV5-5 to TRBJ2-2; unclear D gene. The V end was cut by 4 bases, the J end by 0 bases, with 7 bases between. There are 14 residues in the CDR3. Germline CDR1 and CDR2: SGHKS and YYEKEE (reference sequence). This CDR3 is CASSPSANTGELFF. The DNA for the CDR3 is TGTGCCAGCAGCCCGTCAGCGAACACCGGGGAGCTGTTTTTT.

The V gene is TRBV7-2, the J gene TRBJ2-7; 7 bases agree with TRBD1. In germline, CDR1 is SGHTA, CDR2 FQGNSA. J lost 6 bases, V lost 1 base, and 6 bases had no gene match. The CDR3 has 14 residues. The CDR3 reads CASSLGDSLTEQYF. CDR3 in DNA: TGTGCCAGCAGCTTAGGGGACAGCCTTACCGAGCAGTACTTC.

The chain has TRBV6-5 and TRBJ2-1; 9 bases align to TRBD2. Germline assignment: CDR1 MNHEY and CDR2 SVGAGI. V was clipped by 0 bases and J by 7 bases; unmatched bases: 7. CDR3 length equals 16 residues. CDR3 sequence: CASSYSGGGGANEQFF. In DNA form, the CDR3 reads TGTGCCAGCAGTTACTCGGGTGGCGGGGGGGCGAATGAGCAGTTCTTC.

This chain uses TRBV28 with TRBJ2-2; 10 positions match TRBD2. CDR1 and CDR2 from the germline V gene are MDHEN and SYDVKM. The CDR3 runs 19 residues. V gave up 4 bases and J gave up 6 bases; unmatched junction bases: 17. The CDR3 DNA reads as TGTGCCAGCAGTTCTACCAGCGGGAGGGGCCTGTTCTTATCCGGGGAGCTGTTTTTT. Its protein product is CASSSTSGRGLFLSGELFF.

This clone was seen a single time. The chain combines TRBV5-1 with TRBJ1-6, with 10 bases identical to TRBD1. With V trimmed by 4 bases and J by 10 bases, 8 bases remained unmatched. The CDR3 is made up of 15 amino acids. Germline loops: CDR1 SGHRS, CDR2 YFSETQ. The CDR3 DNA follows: TGCGCCAGCAGCCCGGAGGGGACAGGGGTATCACCCCTCCACTTT. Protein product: CASSPEGTGVSPLHF.

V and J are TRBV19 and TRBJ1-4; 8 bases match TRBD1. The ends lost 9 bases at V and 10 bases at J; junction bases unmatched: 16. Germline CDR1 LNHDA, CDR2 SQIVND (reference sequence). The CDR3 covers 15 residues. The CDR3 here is CASGDRQDFEGKLFF. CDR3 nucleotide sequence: TGTGCCAGCGGGGACAGGCAGGATTTCGAGGGAAAACTGTTTTTT.

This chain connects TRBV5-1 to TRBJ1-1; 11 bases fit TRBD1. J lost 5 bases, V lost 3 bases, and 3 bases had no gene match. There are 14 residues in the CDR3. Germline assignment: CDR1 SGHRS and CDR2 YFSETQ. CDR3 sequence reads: CASSSDRGRTEAFF. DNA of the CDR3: TGCGCCAGCAGCTCGGACAGGGGGCGGACTGAAGCTTTCTTT.

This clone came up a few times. The DNA of the CDR3 is TGTGCCATCAGACGTGGGACAGGGGGGAAGTACGAGCAGTACTTC. This encodes CAIRRGTGGKYEQYF. The V gene is TRBV6-5, the J gene TRBJ2-7, with 11 bases matching TRBD1. Germline V lookup: CDR1 MNHEY, CDR2 SVGAGI. The CDR3 extends over 15 amino acids. V lost 10 bases and J lost 4; bases outside the gene matches: 12.

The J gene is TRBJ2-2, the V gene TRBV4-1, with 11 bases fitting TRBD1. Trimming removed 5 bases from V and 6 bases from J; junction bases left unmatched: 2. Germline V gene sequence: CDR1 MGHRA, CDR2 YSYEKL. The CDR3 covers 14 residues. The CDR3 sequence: CASSSGQGAGELFF. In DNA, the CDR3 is TGCGCCAGCAGCTCGGGACAGGGGGCCGGGGAGCTGTTTTTT.

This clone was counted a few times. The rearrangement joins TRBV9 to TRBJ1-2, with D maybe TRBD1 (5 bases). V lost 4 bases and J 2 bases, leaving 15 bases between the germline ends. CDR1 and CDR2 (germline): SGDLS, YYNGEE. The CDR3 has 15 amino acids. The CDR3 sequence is CASSPAWGVNYGYTF. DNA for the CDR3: TGTGCCAGCAGCCCTGCGTGGGGGGTAAACTATGGCTACACCTTC. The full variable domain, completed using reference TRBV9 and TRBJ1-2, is DSGVTQTPKHLITATGQRVTLRCSPRSGDLSVYWYQQSLDQGLQFLIQYYNGEERAKGNILERFSAQQFPDLHSELNLSSLELGDSALYFCASSPAWGVNYGYTFGSGTRLTVV.

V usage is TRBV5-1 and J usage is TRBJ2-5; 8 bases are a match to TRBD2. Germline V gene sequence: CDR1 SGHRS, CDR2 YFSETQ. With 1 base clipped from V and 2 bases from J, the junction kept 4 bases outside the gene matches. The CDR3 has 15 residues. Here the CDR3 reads CASSLFTSGQETQYF. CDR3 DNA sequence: TGCGCCAGCAGCTTGTTCACTAGCGGACAAGAGACCCAGTACTTC.

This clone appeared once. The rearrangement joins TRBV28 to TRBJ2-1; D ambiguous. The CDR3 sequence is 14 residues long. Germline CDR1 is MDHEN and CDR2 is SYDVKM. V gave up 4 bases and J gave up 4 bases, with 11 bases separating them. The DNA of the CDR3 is TGTGCCAGCAGTTCTCCCCTCGCGTACAATGAGCAGTTCTTC. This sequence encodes CASSSPLAYNEQFF.

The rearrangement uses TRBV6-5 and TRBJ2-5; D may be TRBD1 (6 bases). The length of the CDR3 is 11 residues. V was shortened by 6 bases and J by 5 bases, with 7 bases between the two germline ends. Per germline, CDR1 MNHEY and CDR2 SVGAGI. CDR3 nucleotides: TGTGCCAGCAGCGACAGGGAGACCCAGTACTTC. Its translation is CASSDRETQYF.

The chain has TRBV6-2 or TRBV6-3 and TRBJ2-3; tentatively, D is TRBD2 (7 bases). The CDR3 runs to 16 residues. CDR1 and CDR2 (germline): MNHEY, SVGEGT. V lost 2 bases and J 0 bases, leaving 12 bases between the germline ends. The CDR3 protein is CASSYGRGTSTDTQYF. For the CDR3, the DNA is TGTGCCAGCAGTTACGGGAGGGGGACTAGCACAGATACGCAGTATTTT.